This passage covers 21 T cell receptor beta chains from one sample sequenced in a study of OX40 agonist ivuxolimab in advanced cancers. Assay: immunoSEQ multiplex PCR; the TCRdb copy retains only in-frame clones and omits some. The profile covers approximately 51,000 clones, with 70% to 80% appearing a single time and over 2% taken by the ten largest. The sample was CD4+ or CD8+ T cells sorted from blood, taken in a trial of the OX40 agonist ivuxolimab. All receptors derive from an adult with an advanced solid tumor such as melanoma, head and neck, liver or kidney cancer.

A few counts support this clone. The V and J genes are TRBV2 and TRBJ2-1; 8 positions match TRBD2. The J segment lost 7 bases and the V segment lost 6 bases, leaving 5 bases of the junction unmatched. Germline V gene data show CDR1 as SNHLY and CDR2 as FYNNEI. This CDR3 has 13 amino acids. CDR3 region: CASRAGGLNEQFF. As DNA, the CDR3 is TGTGCCAGCAGGGCGGGAGGCTTGAATGAGCAGTTCTTC.

The chain combines TRBV5-8 with TRBJ2-7; no clear D. CDR1 and CDR2 from the germline V gene are SGHTS and YDEGEE. The V gene lost 5 bases and the J gene lost 3 bases, with 9 bases spanning the gap. The CDR3 totals 12 residues. CDR3 region: CASRQSLYEQYF. The CDR3 nucleotides read TGTGCCAGCAGACAAAGCCTCTACGAGCAGTACTTC. Supplemented by reference TRBV5-8 and TRBJ2-7, the full variable domain reads EAGVTQSPTHLIKTRGQQATLRCSPISGHTSVYWYQQALGLGLQFLLWYDEGEERNRGNFPPRFSGRQFPNYSSELNVNALELEDSALYLCASRQSLYEQYFGPGTRLTVT.

The chain is built from TRBV2 and TRBJ1-2, with 8 positions matching TRBD1. The ends lost 6 bases at V and 0 bases at J; junction bases unmatched: 6. CDR1 is SNHLY and CDR2 is FYNNEI in the germline V gene. The CDR3 runs 15 residues. CDR3 DNA: TGTGCCAGCAGCCGGACAGGGAGAACTAACTATGGCTACACCTTC. This translates into CASSRTGRTNYGYTF.

The chain uses TRBV7-9 and TRBJ1-2; D is unclear. V was clipped by 0 bases and J by 1 base, with 12 bases between them. Germline V gene sequence: CDR1 SEHNR, CDR2 FQNEAQ (reference sequence). The CDR3 sequence is 16 residues long. The CDR3 reads CASSLAFRRGNYGYTF. Here the CDR3 DNA reads TGTGCCAGCAGCTTAGCCTTCCGACGGGGTAACTATGGCTACACCTTC.

This clone has a single count. The chain is built from TRBV29-1 and TRBJ1-1, with TRBD1 as a possible D gene (6 bases). Germline CDR1 SQVTM, CDR2 ANQGSEA. The CDR3 contains 12 residues. V was clipped by 6 bases and J by 4 bases, with 12 bases between them. CDR3 sequence reads: CSVVTGATEAFF. DNA of the CDR3: TGCAGCGTGGTGACAGGCGCCACTGAAGCTTTCTTT.

The chain recombines TRBV5-1 with TRBJ2-5, with D possibly TRBD1 on 7 matching bases. From germline, CDR1 is SGHRS and CDR2 YFSETQ. V dropped 5 bases and J dropped 5 bases, with 22 bases sitting between them. The CDR3 loop spans 16 amino acids. DNA for the CDR3: TGCGCCAGCAGTAGAAGGCCGCGGGCAGGGGGGGAGACCCAGTACTTC. This translates into CASSRRPRAGGETQYF. The complete variable domain, with remaining parts taken from reference TRBV5-1 and TRBJ2-5, reads KAGVTQTPRYLIKTRGQQVTLSCSPISGHRSVSWYQQTPGQGLQFLFEYFSETQRNKGNFPGRFSGRQFSNSRSEMNVSTLELGDSALYLCASSRRPRAGGETQYFGPGTRLLVL.

This clone was detected a few times. The chain uses TRBV5-1 and TRBJ2-5; 9 bases are shared with TRBD2. CDR1 is SGHRS, CDR2 YFSETQ, per germline. This CDR3 is 14 amino acids long. The V segment lost 7 bases and the J segment 5 bases; nucleotides outside the gene matches: 9. CDR3 nucleotides: TGCGCCAGCCAATCAGCGGGAGGCGGGGAGACCCAGTACTTC. It yields the protein CASQSAGGGETQYF.

The V call is TRBV11-2, the J call TRBJ2-1; 13 positions match TRBD2. V lost 5 bases, J lost 6 bases, and 10 bases stayed unmatched. The CDR3 runs to 17 residues. Germline V gene sequence: CDR1 SGHAT, CDR2 FQNNGV. CDR3 nucleotides: TGTGCCAGCAGCGGACGACTAGCGGGAGGTAGAAGCAATGAGCAGTTCTTC. Translated, it gives CASSGRLAGGRSNEQFF. Drawing the rest from reference TRBV11-2 and TRBJ2-1, the complete variable domain is EAGVAQSPRYKIIEKRQSVAFWCNPISGHATLYWYQQILGQGPKLLIQFQNNGVVDDSQLPKDRFSAERLKGVDSTLKIQPAKLEDSAVYLCASSGRLAGGRSNEQFFGPGTRLTVL.

This sequence joins TRBV9 and TRBJ2-5; 10 positions agree with TRBD1. Trimming took 3 bases from V and 2 from J; bases not matched to a gene: 1. Germline lookup yields CDR1 SGDLS and CDR2 YYNGEE. There are 14 residues in the CDR3. The CDR3 nucleotides are TGTGCCAGCAGCGAGGACAGGGGGCAAGAGACCCAGTACTTC. This translates into CASSEDRGQETQYF.

The V call is TRBV5-5, the J call TRBJ1-6; D uncertain. CDR3 length: 13 amino acids. The V and J ends lost 2 bases and 10 bases respectively, with 10 bases between them. The germline gives CDR1 SGHKS, CDR2 YYEKEE (reference sequence). The CDR3 nucleotides are TGTGCCAGCAGCTTTGAAGGTTCCTCACCCCTCCACTTT. Protein: CASSFEGSSPLHF.

A few counts support this clone. Sequence at one end of the junction differs from germline and may be a read error. Additional DNA sequences in this sample encode the identical CDR3. The genes are TRBV5-1 and TRBJ1-6; D uncertain. Germline values: CDR1 SGHRS, CDR2 YFSETQ. The length of the CDR3 is 13 residues. The CDR3 here is CASSLVVDSPLHF. CDR3 nucleotides: TGCGCCAGCAGCTTGGTGGTGGATTCGCCCCTCCACTTT.

The chain carries TRBV5-1 and TRBJ1-1; D is possibly TRBD1 (5 bases). The length of the CDR3 is 12 residues. V lost 3 bases to trimming and J lost 6 bases, with 9 bases between them. Germline V gene data show CDR1 as SGHRS and CDR2 as YFSETQ. CDR3 nucleotide sequence: TGCGCCAGCAGCTCGGGGCTGGCTGAAGCTTTCTTT. This translates into CASSSGLAEAFF.

The V call is TRBV9, the J call TRBJ1-4, with 9 positions matching TRBD1. Germline CDR1 SGDLS, CDR2 YYNGEE. J gave up 8 bases and V 3 bases, and 11 bases lay outside the gene matches. The CDR3 is 16 amino acids. In DNA, the CDR3 is TGTGCCAGCAGCGCGGGGCCGGGACAGGGAGGAGAAAAACTGTTTTTT. Translation: CASSAGPGQGGEKLFF.

V usage is TRBV6-6 and J usage is TRBJ2-1; TRBD1 might be the D (5 bases). V lost 2 bases and J 2 bases, leaving 7 bases between the germline ends. The germline V gene encodes CDR1 MNHNY and CDR2 SVGAGI (reference sequence). The CDR3 covers 14 residues. This chain's CDR3 is CASSYLGPYNEQFF. The CDR3 bases are TGTGCCAGCAGTTACCTGGGGCCCTACAATGAGCAGTTCTTC.

The chain uses TRBV5-4 and TRBJ2-1; weak D call: TRBD2 (5 bases). The ends were cut back, 5 bases at V and 0 bases at J, with 15 bases in the middle. Looked up from germline, CDR1 is SGHNT and CDR2 is YYREEE (reference sequence). This CDR3 contains 16 residues. CDR3 protein: CASSQRKRSSYNEQFF. The CDR3 DNA reads TGTGCCAGCAGTCAGAGAAAGCGGAGCTCCTACAATGAGCAGTTCTTC.

In DNA, the CDR3 is TGTGCCAGTAGTTCTCCGCCCGGGACGGGGACCTACAATGAGCAGTTCTTC. The encoded protein is CASSSPPGTGTYNEQFF. This sequence joins TRBV19 and TRBJ2-1; either TRBD1 or TRBD2 may fit D (5 bases each). The CDR3 has 17 amino acids. CDR1 is LNHDA, CDR2 SQIVND, per germline (reference sequence). V lost 5 bases and J 2 bases, leaving 19 bases between the germline ends.

V gene TRBV2 combines with J gene TRBJ2-5; no clear D gene. The germline V gene encodes CDR1 SNHLY and CDR2 FYNNEI. The CDR3 contains 13 residues. The V gene lost 1 base and the J gene lost 9 bases, with 12 bases spanning the gap. CDR3 DNA sequence: TGTGCCAGCAGTGAAGGGGCAGGCTGGGCCCAGTACTTC. Its protein is CASSEGAGWAQYF. Together with reference TRBV2 and TRBJ2-5, the CDR3 gives the full variable domain: EPEVTQTPSHQVTQMGQEVILRCVPISNHLYFYWYRQILGQKVEFLVSFYNNEISEKSEIFDDQFSVERPDGSNFTLKIRSTKLEDSAMYFCASSEGAGWAQYFGPGTRLLVL.

The genes are TRBV7-9 and TRBJ1-2, with TRBD1 matching 10 bases. Losses at the gene ends were 3 bases for V and 4 bases for J; bases not matched to a gene: 2. There are 14 residues in the CDR3. Germline CDR1 is SEHNR and CDR2 is FQNEAQ (reference sequence). CDR3 protein: CASSFGDRGYGYTF. For the CDR3, the DNA is TGTGCCAGCAGCTTTGGGGACAGGGGCTATGGCTACACCTTC.

The V and J genes are TRBV7-2 and TRBJ2-7; D is possibly TRBD2 (5 bases). There are 13 residues in the CDR3. V lost 1 base, J lost 7 bases, and 11 bases lay in between. Germline-derived CDR1 and CDR2 are SGHTA and FQGNSA. Here the CDR3 reads CASSLVGGREQYF. CDR3 DNA sequence: TGTGCCAGCAGCTTAGTGGGTGGGAGAGAGCAGTACTTC.

The chain employs TRBV20-1 and TRBJ2-7; D is uncertain. Germline CDR1 is DFQATT and CDR2 is SNEGSKA (reference sequence). The V gene lost 6 bases and the J gene lost 2 bases, with 8 bases spanning the gap. The CDR3 length is 11 residues. CDR3 loop: CSAAPPYEQYF. In nucleotides, the CDR3 is TGCAGTGCCGCTCCTCCCTACGAGCAGTACTTC.

This clone was found a few times. The V call is TRBV12-1, the J call TRBJ2-1; the table's D gene call, TRBD2, was not cross checked with the DNA. TRBV12-1 is tagged as a pseudogene. The CDR3 has 19 amino acids. The CDR3 DNA sequence: TGTGCCAGCAGCTTCAGGACTAGCGGGGCGGTAGCCTCCTACAATGAGCAGTTCTTC. It yields the protein CASSFRTSGAVASYNEQFF.